This entry concerns a single T cell receptor beta chain. Its antigen is still unknown. In the same sample, other DNA sequences code for this CDR3. The data originate from a study of CD8+ T cells in alopecia areata. Study summary: Treated patients received oral tofacitinib, 5 to 10 mg twice daily.

Study observations and caveats: Normal skin's resident alphabeta T cells are sequenced alongside lesional scalp T cells.

RNA was extracted and reverse transcribed into cDNA as the sequencing template. Clones were read by immunoSEQ multiplex PCR, and TCRdb kept only the in-frame ones, dropping some. Among 120,000 to 150,000 clones listed, roughly 50% were seen once. CDR3 length equals 11 residues. The V end lost 4 bases, the J end lost 1 base, and 5 bases lay between the germline ends. Germline V CDR1 and CDR2: SQVTM, ANQGSEA. The sequencing input was CD4+ T cells sorted from blood. The rearrangement uses TRBV29-1 and TRBJ2-7; D gene unclear. This TCR was sampled from a human donor with alopecia areata. The CDR3 DNA reads TGCAGCGTTGGTGAGTCCTACGAGCAGTACTTC. The encoded protein is CSVGESYEQYF.